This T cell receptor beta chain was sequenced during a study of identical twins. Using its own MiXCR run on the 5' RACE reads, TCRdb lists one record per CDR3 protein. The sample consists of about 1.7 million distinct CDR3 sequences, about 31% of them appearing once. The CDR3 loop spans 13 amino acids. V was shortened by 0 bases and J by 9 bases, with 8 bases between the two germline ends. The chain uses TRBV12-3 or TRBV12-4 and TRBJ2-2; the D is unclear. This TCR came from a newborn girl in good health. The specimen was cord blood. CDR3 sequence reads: CASSLAWGRELFF. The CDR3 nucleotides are TGTGCCAGCAGTTTAGCGTGGGGTAGGGAGCTGTTTTTT.